What follows are 16 T cell receptor beta chains derived from one specimen sequenced in a study of shared clonotypes between healthy human individuals. Some clones are missing from TCRdb's copy, which holds only in-frame ones; the method was immunoSEQ multiplex PCR. The data show millions of clones, 95% seen once. The sequencing sample was made of naive CD4+ T cells sorted from blood. Subset: CD45RA+ positively selected. The receptors originated from a man aged 18 to 35 in good health.

The rearrangement joins TRBV6-1 to TRBJ2-2; 8 bases align to TRBD2. CDR3 length: 15 residues. J gave up 5 bases and V 2 bases, and 4 bases lay outside the gene matches. The germline CDR1 and CDR2 sequences are MNHNS and SASEGT. CDR3 nucleotides: TGTGCCAGCAGTGAAACGGCTAGCGGGACCGGGGAGCTGTTTTTT. Translated: CASSETASGTGELFF.

V and J are TRBV27 and TRBJ1-3; no reliable D call. CDR1 is MNHEY and CDR2 is SMNVEV in the germline V gene (reference sequence). The length of the CDR3 is 15 residues. The V and J ends lost 0 bases and 4 bases respectively, with 10 bases between them. Here the CDR3 reads CASSLSRVRGNTIYF. The CDR3 region has the DNA TGTGCCAGCAGTTTATCAAGGGTCAGGGGAAACACCATATATTTT.

The gene calls are TRBV2 and TRBJ1-5, with D uncertain. The CDR3 is made up of 14 amino acids. V shed 2 bases and J shed 1 base, with 6 bases lying between them. Germline V gives CDR1 SNHLY, CDR2 FYNNEI. Written as DNA, the CDR3 is TGTGCCAGCAGTGAAACAAAGAGCAATCAGCCCCAGCATTTT. Amino acid sequence: CASSETKSNQPQHF.

The chain joins TRBV9 to TRBJ2-5; D is undetermined. The germline CDR1 and CDR2 sequences are SGDLS and YYNGEE. The V gene lost 4 bases and the J gene lost 5 bases, with 12 bases spanning the gap. The CDR3 is made up of 13 amino acids. As DNA, the CDR3 is TGTGCCAGCAGCCCAAGGCTGTGGGAGACCCAGTACTTC. It is translated as CASSPRLWETQYF.

The V and J genes are TRBV2 and TRBJ2-3, with 7 positions matching TRBD1. Germline CDR1 reads SNHLY; CDR2 reads FYNNEI. There are 16 residues in the CDR3. With 0 bases clipped from V and 3 bases from J, the junction kept 6 bases outside the gene matches. The CDR3 coding sequence is TGTGCCAGCAGTGAAGCCAAGGACAGGCCGACAGATACGCAGTATTTT. Translating it yields CASSEAKDRPTDTQYF.

The chain has TRBV14 and TRBJ2-2; D possibly corresponds to TRBD1 (5 bases). V lost 0 bases and J 3 bases, leaving 8 bases between the germline ends. The CDR3 has 15 amino acids. The germline CDR1 and CDR2 sequences are SGHDN and FVKESK. The CDR3 is CASSQERGYTGELFF. DNA for the CDR3: TGTGCCAGCAGCCAAGAAAGGGGTTACACCGGGGAGCTGTTTTTT. Combining the CDR3 with reference TRBV14 and TRBJ2-2 gives the whole variable domain EAGVTQFPSHSVIEKGQTVTLRCDPISGHDNLYWYRRVMGKEIKFLLHFVKESKQDESGMPNNRFLAERTGGTYSTLKVQPAELEDSGVYFCASSQERGYTGELFFGEGSRLTVL.

This chain joins TRBV5-4 and TRBJ1-5, with D possibly being TRBD1 (6 bases). Germline V CDR1 and CDR2: SGHNT, YYREEE (reference sequence). The CDR3 length is 15 residues. Trimming cost V 2 bases and J 4 bases, with 13 bases left between them. CDR3 protein: CASSFGGIANQPQHF. CDR3 DNA: TGTGCCAGCAGCTTTGGGGGCATTGCGAATCAGCCCCAGCATTTT.

This CDR3 reads CASSLGNSGHTDTQYF. The CDR3 DNA reads TGCGCCAGCAGCTTGGGGAACAGCGGCCACACAGATACGCAGTATTTT. The J gene is TRBJ2-3, the V gene TRBV5-1, with TRBD2 as a possible D gene (5 bases). CDR1 is SGHRS, CDR2 YFSETQ, per germline. Deletions cut 0 bases from V and 2 bases from J, with 13 bases between. The CDR3 is made up of 16 amino acids.

The gene calls are TRBV14 and TRBJ2-7; D is uncertain. The germline V gene has CDR1 SGHDN and CDR2 FVKESK. The CDR3 is 13 amino acids. V was pared by 1 base and J by 7 bases, with 11 bases between. The DNA of the CDR3 is TGTGCCAGCAGCCAAGTGCCTGACTCTGAGCAGTACTTC. Translated, it gives CASSQVPDSEQYF.

This chain connects TRBV4-1 to TRBJ1-5; 7 bases fit TRBD1. From germline, CDR1 is MGHRA and CDR2 YSYEKL. J lost 3 bases, V lost 3 bases, and 8 bases had no gene match. The CDR3 has 16 residues. DNA of the CDR3: TGCGCCAGCAGCCACTGGGACAGCTTATACAATCAGCCCCAGCATTTT. This gives the protein CASSHWDSLYNQPQHF.

This chain connects TRBV5-1 to TRBJ2-5, with 13 bases aligning to TRBD2. The CDR3 is 17 amino acids. From germline, CDR1 is SGHRS and CDR2 YFSETQ. V shed 4 bases and J 5 bases; nucleotides not matched to a gene: 11. CDR3: CASSTPRLAGGMETQYF. The CDR3 DNA sequence: TGCGCCAGCAGCACGCCCAGACTAGCGGGGGGTATGGAGACCCAGTACTTC.

The V call is TRBV6-5, the J call TRBJ1-2, with 10 bases that match TRBD1. CDR3 length: 14 amino acids. In germline, CDR1 is MNHEY, CDR2 SVGAGI. V trimming: 8 bases; J trimming: 1 base; junction bases outside the gene matches: 4. CDR3 loop: CASSGQGVNYGYTF. Written as DNA, the CDR3 is TGTGCCAGCTCAGGACAGGGGGTTAACTATGGCTACACCTTC.

V is TRBV5-1 and J is TRBJ2-5; 8 bases agree with TRBD1. Germline values: CDR1 SGHRS, CDR2 YFSETQ. The CDR3 consists of 15 residues. Trimming removed 0 bases from V and 1 base from J; junction bases left unmatched: 2. The DNA of the CDR3 is TGCGCCAGCAGCTTGGGGACAGGGATCCAAGAGACCCAGTACTTC. It is translated as CASSLGTGIQETQYF. Full variable domain (outside the CDR3, taken from reference TRBV5-1 and TRBJ2-5): KAGVTQTPRYLIKTRGQQVTLSCSPISGHRSVSWYQQTPGQGLQFLFEYFSETQRNKGNFPGRFSGRQFSNSRSEMNVSTLELGDSALYLCASSLGTGIQETQYFGPGTRLLVL.

For this clone: This CDR3 is also generated by other DNA sequences in the sample. The genes are TRBV11-2 and TRBJ2-3; D not resolved. The CDR3 length is 12 residues. Trimming shortened V by 2 bases and J by 6 bases, and 6 bases separated the two germline ends. CDR1 SGHAT and CDR2 FQNNGV come from the germline V gene. This CDR3 is CASSLKGDTQYF. The CDR3 region has the DNA TGTGCCAGCAGCTTAAAAGGCGATACGCAGTATTTT. Complete variable domain (other parts from reference TRBV11-2 and TRBJ2-3): EAGVAQSPRYKIIEKRQSVAFWCNPISGHATLYWYQQILGQGPKLLIQFQNNGVVDDSQLPKDRFSAERLKGVDSTLKIQPAKLEDSAVYLCASSLKGDTQYFGPGTRLTVL.

The chain joins TRBV4-1 to TRBJ1-4, with D unclear. Germline V lookup: CDR1 MGHRA, CDR2 YSYEKL. The length of the CDR3 is 17 residues. V dropped 4 bases and J dropped 0 bases, with 15 bases sitting between them. The CDR3 sequence is CASSRPIQFTTNEKLFF. CDR3 sequence (DNA): TGCGCCAGCAGCCGTCCGATTCAATTCACAACTAATGAAAAACTGTTTTTT.

The chain has TRBV30 and TRBJ2-3; D might be TRBD1 or TRBD2, each matching 6 bases. The germline CDR1 and CDR2 sequences are GTSNPN and SVGIG (reference sequence). This CDR3 region has 12 residues. Trimming cost V 8 bases and J 4 bases, with 13 bases left between them. The CDR3 DNA sequence: TGTGCCCGAGGGGGGCGGCCAGATACGCAGTATTTT. Its protein is CARGGRPDTQYF.